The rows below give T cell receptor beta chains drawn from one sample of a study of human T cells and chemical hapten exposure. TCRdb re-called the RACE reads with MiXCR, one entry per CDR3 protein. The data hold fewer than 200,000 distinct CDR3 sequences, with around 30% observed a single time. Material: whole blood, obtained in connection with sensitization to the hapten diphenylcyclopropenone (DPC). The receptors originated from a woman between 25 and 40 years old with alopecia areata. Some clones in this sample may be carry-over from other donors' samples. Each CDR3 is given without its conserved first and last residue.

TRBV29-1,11,SAETGDNYGYT
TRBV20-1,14,SAPNAGTGGHNEQF
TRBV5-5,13,ASTETGYSGNTIY
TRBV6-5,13,ASSYLSLALSPLH
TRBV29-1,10,SALDRGYGYT
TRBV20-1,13,SATTGSSSVDEQF
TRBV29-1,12,SVAARAFYTEAF
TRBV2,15,ASSMTWTGSNGNTIY
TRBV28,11,ASRETGRETQY
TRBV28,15,ASSSLLRGRTNNEQF
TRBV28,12,ASSLQDRGYEQY
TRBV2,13,ASRKGQDRADTQY
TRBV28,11,ASSQGATYEQY
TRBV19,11,ASGSKDRSPLH
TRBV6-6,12,ASSYGAYQETQY
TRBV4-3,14,ASSPDWSGGGDEQF
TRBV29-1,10,SVDFMGQPAF
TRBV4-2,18,ASSRQSPGTGGDPGNTIY
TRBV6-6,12,ASSLGPLNSPLH
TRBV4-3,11,ASSQKTRDTQY
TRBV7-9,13,ASTQTNRDEYTIY
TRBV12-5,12,ASAAHLSGNTIY
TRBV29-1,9,SVGQADGYT
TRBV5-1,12,ASGEGPPTGELF
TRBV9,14,ASSAGAGGRGETQY
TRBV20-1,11,SARGGLDQPQH
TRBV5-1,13,ASSFGQGARETQY
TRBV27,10,ASANPLDTQY
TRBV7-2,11,ASSRSMNQPQH
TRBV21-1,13,ASSKNTGRRNTIY
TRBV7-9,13,ASSSDRSSYNEQF
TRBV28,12,ASTAPGTHYEQY
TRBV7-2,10,ASSPFSGELF
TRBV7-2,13,ASSFSRLAGDTQY
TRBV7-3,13,ASSSGGRAGDTQY
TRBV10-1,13,ASSPGTANTGELF